This T cell receptor beta chain originates from a study of blood T cell repertoires in COVID-19. Study information: Material from acute and convalescent COVID-19 was sourced from the United States, Italy and Spain.

Germline V gene lookup returns CDR1 KGHSH and CDR2 LQKENI. Trimming stripped 2 bases from V and 6 bases from J, with 11 bases between. This CDR3 contains 14 residues. Per the original methods: Researchers report that nucleated cell counts were estimated from reference gene primer amplification. Some clones are missing from TCRdb's copy, which holds only in-frame ones; the method was immunoSEQ multiplex PCR. V and J calls and clone size are given by that table; D and trimming were obtained from the DNA. The sample has approximately 160,000 clones; roughly 80% are singletons. The source is a man aged 65-85 years with acute or convalescent COVID-19. The sequenced sample consisted of peripheral blood. The chain combines TRBV18 with TRBJ2-1; D perhaps matches TRBD1 (5 bases). The CDR3 here is CASSPKQGTNEQFF. DNA of the CDR3: TGTGCCAGCTCACCAAAGCAGGGCACCAATGAGCAGTTCTTC.